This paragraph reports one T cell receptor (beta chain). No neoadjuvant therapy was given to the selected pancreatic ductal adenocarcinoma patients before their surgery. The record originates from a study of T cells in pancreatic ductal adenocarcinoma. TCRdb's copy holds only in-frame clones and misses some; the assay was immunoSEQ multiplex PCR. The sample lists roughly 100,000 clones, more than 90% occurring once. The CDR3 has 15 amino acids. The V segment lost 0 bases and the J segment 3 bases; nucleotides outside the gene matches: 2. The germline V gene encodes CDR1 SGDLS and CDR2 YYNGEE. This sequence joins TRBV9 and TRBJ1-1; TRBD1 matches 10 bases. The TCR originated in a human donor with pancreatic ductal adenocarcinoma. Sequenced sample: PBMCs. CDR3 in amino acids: CASSVEGQGYTEAFF. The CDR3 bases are TGTGCCAGCAGCGTAGAGGGACAGGGGTACACTGAAGCTTTCTTT. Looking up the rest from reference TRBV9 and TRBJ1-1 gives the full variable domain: DSGVTQTPKHLITATGQRVTLRCSPRSGDLSVYWYQQSLDQGLQFLIQYYNGEERAKGNILERFSAQQFPDLHSELNLSSLELGDSALYFCASSVEGQGYTEAFFGQGTRLTVV.